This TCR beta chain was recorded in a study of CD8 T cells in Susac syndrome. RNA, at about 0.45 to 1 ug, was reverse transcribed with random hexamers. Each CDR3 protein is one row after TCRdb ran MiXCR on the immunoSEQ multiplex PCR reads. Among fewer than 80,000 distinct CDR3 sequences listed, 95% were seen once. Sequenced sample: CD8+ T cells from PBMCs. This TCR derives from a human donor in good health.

The CDR3 loop is CASSQAGTRIQETQYF. CDR3 nucleotide sequence: TGCGCCAGCAGCCAAGCCGGGACTAGGATCCAAGAGACCCAGTACTTC. The chain uses TRBV5-1 and TRBJ2-5; 8 bases agree with TRBD2. This CDR3 region has 16 residues. The trim removed 4 bases at V and 1 base at J, leaving 9 bases unmatched. Germline V gene sequence: CDR1 SGHRS, CDR2 YFSETQ. The full variable domain, completed using reference TRBV5-1 and TRBJ2-5, is KAGVTQTPRYLIKTRGQQVTLSCSPISGHRSVSWYQQTPGQGLQFLFEYFSETQRNKGNFPGRFSGRQFSNSRSEMNVSTLELGDSALYLCASSQAGTRIQETQYFGPGTRLLVL.